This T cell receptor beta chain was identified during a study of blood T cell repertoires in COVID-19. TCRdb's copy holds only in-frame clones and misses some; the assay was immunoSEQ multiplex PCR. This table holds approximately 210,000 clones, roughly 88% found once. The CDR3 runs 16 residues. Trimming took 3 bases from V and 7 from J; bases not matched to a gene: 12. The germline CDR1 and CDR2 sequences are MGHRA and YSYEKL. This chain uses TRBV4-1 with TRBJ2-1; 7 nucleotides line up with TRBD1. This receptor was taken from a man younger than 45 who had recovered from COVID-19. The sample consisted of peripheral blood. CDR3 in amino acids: CASSQVLDRVGNEQFF. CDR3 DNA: TGCGCCAGCAGCCAGGTACTCGACAGGGTGGGTAATGAGCAGTTCTTC.